Given below is one T cell receptor (beta chain) in context. Its specificity is not known. V lost 1 base to trimming and J lost 5 bases, with 9 bases between them. In germline, CDR1 is LNHDA, CDR2 SQIVND (reference sequence). The CDR3 has 14 residues. Repertoires were generated with immunoSEQ multiplex PCR, while TCRdb's copy carries only in-frame clones and drops some. The sample has around 2.5 million clones; 80% to 95% are singletons. This specimen comes from a study of shared clonotypes between healthy human individuals. Findings of the study overall: Naive CD4 clonotypes overlapped across a few donors at approximately 5.3%.

This TCR was sampled from a man between 18 and 29 years old in good health. Some clones in this sample may be carry-over from other donors' samples. V and J are TRBV19 and TRBJ1-5, with no clear D. The sequenced sample was naive CD4+ T cells from PBMCs. The subset denotes: CD45RA+ positively selected. The CDR3 loop is CASSIVGRDQPQHF. The CDR3 DNA reads as TGTGCCAGTAGTATAGTCGGACGGGATCAGCCCCAGCATTTT.